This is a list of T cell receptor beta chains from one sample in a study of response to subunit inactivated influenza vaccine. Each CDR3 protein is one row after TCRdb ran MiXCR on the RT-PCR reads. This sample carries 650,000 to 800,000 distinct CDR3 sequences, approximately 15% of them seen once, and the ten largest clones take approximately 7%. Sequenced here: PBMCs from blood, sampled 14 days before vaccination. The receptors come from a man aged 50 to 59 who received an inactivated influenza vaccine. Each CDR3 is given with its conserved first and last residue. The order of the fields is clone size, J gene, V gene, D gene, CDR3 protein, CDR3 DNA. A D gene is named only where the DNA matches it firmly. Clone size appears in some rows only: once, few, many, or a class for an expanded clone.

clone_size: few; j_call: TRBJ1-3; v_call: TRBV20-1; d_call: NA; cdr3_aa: CSAWTGNTIYF; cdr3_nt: TGCAGTGCTTGGACTGGAAACACCATATATTTT
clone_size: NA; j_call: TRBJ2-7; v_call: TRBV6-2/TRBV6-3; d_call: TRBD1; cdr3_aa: CASRQGQGLEQYF; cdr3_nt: TGTGCCAGCAGGCAAGGACAGGGGTTGGAGCAGTACTTC
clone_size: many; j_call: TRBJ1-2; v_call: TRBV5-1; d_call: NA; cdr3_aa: CASSLDQGDYGYTF; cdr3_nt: TGCGCCAGCAGCTTGGACCAGGGTGACTATGGCTACACCTTC
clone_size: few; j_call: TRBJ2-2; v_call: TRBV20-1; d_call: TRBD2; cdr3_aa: CSARTSAGAGELFF; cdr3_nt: TGCAGTGCGAGGACTAGCGCCGGCGCCGGGGAGCTGTTTTTT
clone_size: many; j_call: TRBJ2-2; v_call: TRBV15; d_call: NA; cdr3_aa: CATSSVPGELFF; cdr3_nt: TGTGCCACCAGCAGTGTTCCCGGGGAGCTGTTTTTT
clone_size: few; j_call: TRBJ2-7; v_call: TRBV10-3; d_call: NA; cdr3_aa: CAISESRGHEQYF; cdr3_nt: TGTGCCATCAGTGAGTCCCGGGGCCACGAGCAGTACTTC
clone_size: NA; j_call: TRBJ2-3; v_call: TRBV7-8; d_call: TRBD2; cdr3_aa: CASSLRSGINTQYF; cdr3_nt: TGTGCCAGCAGCTTACGTAGCGGGATTAATACGCAGTATTTT
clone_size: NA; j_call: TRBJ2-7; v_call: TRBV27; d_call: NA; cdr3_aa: CASRPLGERQEQYF; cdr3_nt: TGTGCCAGCAGACCATTAGGGGAGAGACAAGAGCAGTACTTC
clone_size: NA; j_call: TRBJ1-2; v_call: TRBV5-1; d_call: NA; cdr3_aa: CASSLGHYTANYGYTF; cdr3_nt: TGCGCCAGCAGCCTAGGGCACTACACAGCTAACTATGGCTACACCTTC
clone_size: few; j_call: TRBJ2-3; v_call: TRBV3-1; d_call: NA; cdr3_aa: CASSQETSRPDTQYF; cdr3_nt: TGTGCCAGCAGCCAAGAAACTAGTAGGCCAGATACGCAGTATTTT
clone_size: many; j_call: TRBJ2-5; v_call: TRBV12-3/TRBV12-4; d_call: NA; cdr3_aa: CASRPTGETQYF; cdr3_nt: TGTGCCAGCAGACCTACGGGGGAGACCCAGTACTTC
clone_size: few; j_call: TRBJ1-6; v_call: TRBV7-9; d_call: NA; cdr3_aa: CASSSSSRSSPLHF; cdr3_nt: TGTGCCAGCAGCTCGTCCTCGAGAAGCTCACCCCTCCACTTT
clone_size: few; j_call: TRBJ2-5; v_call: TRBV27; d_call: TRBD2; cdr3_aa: CASRPSGGAFGTQYF; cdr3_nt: TGTGCCAGCAGGCCAAGCGGGGGGGCCTTTGGGACCCAGTACTTC
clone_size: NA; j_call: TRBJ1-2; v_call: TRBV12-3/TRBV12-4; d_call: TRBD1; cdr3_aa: CASSGQGGYGYTF; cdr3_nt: TGTGCCAGCAGTGGACAGGGGGGATATGGCTACACCTTC
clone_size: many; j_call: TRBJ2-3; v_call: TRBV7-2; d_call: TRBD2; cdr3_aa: CASSLTSGRFGTDTQYF; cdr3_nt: TGTGCCAGCAGCTTAACTAGCGGGAGATTCGGCACAGATACGCAGTATTTT
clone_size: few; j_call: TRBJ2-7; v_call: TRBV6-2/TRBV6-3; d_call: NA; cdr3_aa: CASTWGPSYEQYF; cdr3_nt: TGTGCCAGCACGTGGGGCCCCTCCTACGAGCAGTACTTC
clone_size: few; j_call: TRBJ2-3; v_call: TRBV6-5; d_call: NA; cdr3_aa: CASSPSDPLDTQYF; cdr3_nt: TGTGCCAGCAGTCCCTCGGACCCTTTGGATACGCAGTATTTT
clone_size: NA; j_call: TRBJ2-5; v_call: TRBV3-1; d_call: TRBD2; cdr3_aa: CASSQGLAGVVETQYF; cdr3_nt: TGTGCCAGCAGCCAAGGACTAGCGGGGGTGGTTGAGACCCAGTACTTC
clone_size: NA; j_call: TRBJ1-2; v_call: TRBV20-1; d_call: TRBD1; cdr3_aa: CSAPGQGAKHGYTF; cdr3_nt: TGCAGTGCACCGGGACAGGGGGCGAAACATGGCTACACCTTC
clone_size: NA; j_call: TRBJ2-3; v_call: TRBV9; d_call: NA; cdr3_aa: CASSPQSKARADTQYF; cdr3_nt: TGTGCCAGCAGCCCCCAGTCCAAGGCCCGGGCAGATACGCAGTATTTT
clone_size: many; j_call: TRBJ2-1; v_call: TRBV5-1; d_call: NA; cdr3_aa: CASSFTSYNEQFF; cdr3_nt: TGCGCCAGCAGCTTTACATCCTACAATGAGCAGTTCTTC
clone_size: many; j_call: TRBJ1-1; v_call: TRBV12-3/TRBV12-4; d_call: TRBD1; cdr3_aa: CASSPGQGMNTEAFF; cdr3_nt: TGTGCCAGCAGTCCAGGACAGGGAATGAACACTGAAGCTTTCTTT
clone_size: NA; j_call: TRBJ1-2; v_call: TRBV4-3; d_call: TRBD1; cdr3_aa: CASSQEGTGYNNYGYTF; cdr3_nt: TGCGCCAGCAGCCAAGAGGGGACAGGATACAATAACTATGGCTACACCTTC
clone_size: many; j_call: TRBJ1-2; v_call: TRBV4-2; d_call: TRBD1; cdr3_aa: CASSQVEGQGLGYTF; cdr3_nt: TGTGCCAGCAGCCAAGTCGAGGGACAGGGGCTTGGCTACACCTTC
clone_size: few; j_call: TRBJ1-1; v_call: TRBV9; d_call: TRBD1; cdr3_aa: CASSGGPGQGARYTEAFF; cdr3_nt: TGTGCCAGCAGCGGAGGCCCTGGACAGGGGGCGCGATACACTGAAGCTTTCTTT
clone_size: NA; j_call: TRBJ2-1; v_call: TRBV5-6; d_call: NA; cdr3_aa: CASSYRTFVVHSYNEQFF; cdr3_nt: TGTGCCAGCAGCTATCGGACTTTTGTCGTCCACTCCTACAATGAGCAGTTCTTC
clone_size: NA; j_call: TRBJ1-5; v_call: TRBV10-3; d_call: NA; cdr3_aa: CAISPQLSNQPQHF; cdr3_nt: TGTGCCATCAGCCCCCAGCTTAGCAATCAGCCCCAGCATTTT
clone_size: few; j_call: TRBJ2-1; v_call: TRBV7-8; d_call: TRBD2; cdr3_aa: CASSLGSSGSDEQFF; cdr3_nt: TGTGCCAGCAGCTTAGGTTCTAGCGGGAGCGATGAGCAGTTCTTC
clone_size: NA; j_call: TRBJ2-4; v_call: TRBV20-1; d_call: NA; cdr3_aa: CSARRPFSSGNIQYF; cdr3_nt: TGCAGTGCTAGACGTCCTTTTAGTTCGGGAAACATTCAGTACTTC
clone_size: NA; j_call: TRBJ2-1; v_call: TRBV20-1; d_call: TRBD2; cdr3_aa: CSARPLGGTTLYNEQFF; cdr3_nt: TGCAGTGCTAGACCTTTGGGGGGGACTACACTATACAATGAGCAGTTCTTC
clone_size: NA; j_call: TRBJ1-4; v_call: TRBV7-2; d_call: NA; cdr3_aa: CASSFAGWNEKLFF; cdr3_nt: TGTGCCAGCAGCTTTGCGGGGTGGAATGAAAAACTGTTTTTT
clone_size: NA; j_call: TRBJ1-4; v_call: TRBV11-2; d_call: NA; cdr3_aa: CASSDGPYEKLFF; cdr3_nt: TGTGCCAGCAGTGACGGACCTTATGAAAAACTGTTTTTT
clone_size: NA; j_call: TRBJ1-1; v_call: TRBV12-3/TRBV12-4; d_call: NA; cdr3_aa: CASKARVMNTEAFF; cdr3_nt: TGTGCCAGCAAAGCCAGGGTTATGAACACTGAAGCTTTCTTT
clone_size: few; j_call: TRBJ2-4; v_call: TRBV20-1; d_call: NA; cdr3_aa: CSAPTELAKNIQYF; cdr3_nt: TGCAGTGCGCCGACAGAACTAGCCAAAAACATTCAGTACTTC
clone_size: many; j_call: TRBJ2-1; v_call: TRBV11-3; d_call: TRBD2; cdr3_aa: CASSTSGSVWNEQFF; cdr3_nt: TGTGCCAGCTCCACTAGCGGGAGTGTCTGGAATGAGCAGTTCTTC
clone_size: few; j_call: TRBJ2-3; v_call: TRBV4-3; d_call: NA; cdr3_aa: CASSQGTGRDDTQYF; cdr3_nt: TGCGCCAGCAGCCAAGGTACAGGGAGAGATGATACGCAGTATTTT
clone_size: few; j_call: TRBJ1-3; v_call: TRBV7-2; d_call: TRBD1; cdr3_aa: CASSLDGGGAGNTIYF; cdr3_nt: TGTGCCAGCAGCTTAGATGGAGGGGGCGCCGGAAACACCATATATTTT
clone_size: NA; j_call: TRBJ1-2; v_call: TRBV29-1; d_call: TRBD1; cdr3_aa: CSVEGPTGFYGYTF; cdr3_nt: TGCAGCGTTGAAGGTCCGACAGGGTTCTATGGCTACACCTTC
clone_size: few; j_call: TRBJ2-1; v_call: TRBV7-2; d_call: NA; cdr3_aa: CASSLGARFSGNEQFF; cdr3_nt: TGTGCCAGCAGCTTAGGGGCCAGGTTTTCGGGCAATGAGCAGTTCTTC
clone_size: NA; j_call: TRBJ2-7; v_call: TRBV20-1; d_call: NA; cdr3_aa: CSARDPRLAYEQYF; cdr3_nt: TGCAGTGCTAGAGATCCGAGACTAGCCTACGAGCAGTACTTC
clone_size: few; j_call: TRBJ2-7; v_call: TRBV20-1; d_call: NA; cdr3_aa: CSAIRGSYEQYF; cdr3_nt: TGCAGTGCTATTAGGGGGTCCTACGAGCAGTACTTC
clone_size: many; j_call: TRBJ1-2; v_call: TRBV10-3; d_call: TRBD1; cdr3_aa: CAIRGTDNYGYTF; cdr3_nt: TGTGCCATCAGGGGGACAGATAACTATGGCTACACCTTC
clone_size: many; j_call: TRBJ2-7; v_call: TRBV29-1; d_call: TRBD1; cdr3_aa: CSAMTGGYYEQYF; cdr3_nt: TGCAGCGCCATGACAGGGGGGTACTACGAGCAGTACTTC
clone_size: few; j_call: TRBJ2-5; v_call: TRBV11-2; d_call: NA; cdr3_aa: CASSPPQYF; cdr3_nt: TGTGCCAGCAGCCCCCCCCAGTACTTC
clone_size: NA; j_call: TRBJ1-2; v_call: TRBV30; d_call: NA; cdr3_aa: CASPRGTGYTF; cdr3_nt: TGTGCCTCACCACGGGGTACGGGCTACACCTTC
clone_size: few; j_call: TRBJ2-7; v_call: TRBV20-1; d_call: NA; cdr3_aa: CSARDKDGMQYF; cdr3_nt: TGCAGTGCTAGAGATAAAGACGGCATGCAGTACTTC
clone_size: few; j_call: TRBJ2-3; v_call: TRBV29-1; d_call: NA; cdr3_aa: CSVFTDTQYF; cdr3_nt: TGCAGCGTTTTTACAGATACGCAGTATTTT
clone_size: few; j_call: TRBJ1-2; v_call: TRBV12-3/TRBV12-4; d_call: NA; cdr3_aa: CASSFGRLGYTF; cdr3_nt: TGTGCCAGCAGTTTCGGGAGGTTGGGCTACACCTTC